This T cell receptor beta chain derives from a study of regulatory T cells in long-lasting Graves disease. The time point denotes: newly diagnosed GD, antithyroid drugs for less than 3 months. From RNA extracted from PBMCs, the TCR library was made. There are many counts of this clonotype. Its antigen is not known. CDR1 and CDR2 from the germline V gene are SNHLY and FYNNEI. The CDR3 runs to 13 residues. V was shortened by 8 bases and J by 2 bases, with 12 bases between the two germline ends. Building of the TCR beta libraries involved iRepertoire HTBI primers and Arm-PCR of CDR3 regions. TCRdb called the multiplex PCR reads again in MiXCR, with one record for every CDR3 protein. The data contain 320,000 or so distinct CDR3 sequences, more than 15% of them singletons. General observations from the study: Patients with persistent disease shared some 2,500 public clonotypes, outpacing the approximately 920 shared by new patients. Lower TCR diversity characterized persistent Graves' patients relative to newly diagnosed patients. Repertoires from persistent disease leaned toward TRBV28, TRBJ1-2 and TRBJ2-5.

The chain carries TRBV2 and TRBJ2-5; D remains ambiguous. This TCR was sampled from a female donor with Graves disease. The material sequenced was peripheral blood mononuclear cells (PBMCs), taken at new diagnosis, from a patient treated with antithyroid drugs. In DNA form, the CDR3 reads TGTGCCAGCCTCCGCGACCGACAAGAGACCCAGTACTTC. Its protein is CASLRDRQETQYF.